The clone carrying this TCR beta chain was seen many times. Antigen unknown. Looked up from germline, CDR1 is SNHLY and CDR2 is FYNNEI. This CDR3 comprises 12 residues. V lost 6 bases, J lost 6 bases, and 9 bases lay in between. This entry belongs to a study of T-cell reconstitution after alpha-beta-depleted transplantation in children. Overall study results and limits: Several hundred graft clones that had expanded were reportedly the source of alpha-beta T cells about two months after transplant.

Preparing the TCRbeta library involved the use of unique molecular identifiers. TCRdb called the PCR reads again in MiXCR, with one record for every CDR3 protein. The repertoire holds 60,000 to 70,000 distinct CDR3 sequences, with approximately 4.4% as singletons. The chain carries TRBV2 and TRBJ2-1; D not certain. This specimen was PBMCs, mostly from graft donor cells, taken 180 days after TCRalphabeta/CD19-depleted stem cell transplant. The TCR was taken from a boy younger than two who had a stem cell transplant for acute myeloid leukemia, so the T cells may come from the graft donor. Here the CDR3 reads CASSPRLNEQFF. In nucleotides, the CDR3 is TGTGCCAGCAGCCCCCGGCTCAATGAGCAGTTCTTC. Together with reference TRBV2 and TRBJ2-1, the CDR3 gives the full variable domain: EPEVTQTPSHQVTQMGQEVILRCVPISNHLYFYWYRQILGQKVEFLVSFYNNEISEKSEIFDDQFSVERPDGSNFTLKIRSTKLEDSAMYFCASSPRLNEQFFGPGTRLTVL.